This TCR beta chain came from a study of blood T cell repertoires in COVID-19. Across the study: Sources were T cells, B-cell-depleted T cells, or PBMCs; the material itself was cDNA or gDNA.

Followed over time, Seattle patients had been enrolled while infection was active. The V gene's germline CDR1 is MNHEY and CDR2 SVGAGI. V was clipped by 6 bases and J by 3 bases; unmatched bases: 7. CDR3 length: 14 residues. In the source study's methods: Counts of nucleated cells, estimated from reference gene primer amplification, were obtained. TCRdb's copy holds only in-frame clones and misses some; the assay was immunoSEQ multiplex PCR. D and trimming come from the DNA, and the V and J calls and clone size come from that table. The sample carries a few hundred thousand clones, just under 90% recorded once.

Material: peripheral blood. The chain has TRBV6-5 and TRBJ1-1; 7 nucleotides line up with TRBD1. The clonotype originates from a woman aged 50 to 60 with COVID-19, enrolled during active disease. The DNA for the CDR3 is TGTGCCAGCAGCGTAGGGGGCTTAGACACTGAAGCTTTCTTT. This encodes CASSVGGLDTEAFF.